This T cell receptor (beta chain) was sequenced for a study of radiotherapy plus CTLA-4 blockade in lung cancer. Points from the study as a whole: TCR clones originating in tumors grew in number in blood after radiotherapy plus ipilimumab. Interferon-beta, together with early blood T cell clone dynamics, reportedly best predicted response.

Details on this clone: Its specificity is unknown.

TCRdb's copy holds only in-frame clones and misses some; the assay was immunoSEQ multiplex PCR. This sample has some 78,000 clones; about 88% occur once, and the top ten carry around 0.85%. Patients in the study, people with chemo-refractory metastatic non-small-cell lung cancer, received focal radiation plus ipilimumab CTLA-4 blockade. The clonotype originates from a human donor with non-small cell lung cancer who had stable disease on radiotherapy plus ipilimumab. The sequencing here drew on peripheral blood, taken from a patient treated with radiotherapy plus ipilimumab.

CDR3 sequence (DNA): TGTGCCAGCAGCTTAGTTAGCGGGGGGGCCGTGGGAGAGACCCAGTACTTC. Protein sequence: CASSLVSGGAVGETQYF. The genes are TRBV7-2 and TRBJ2-5, with 11 positions matching TRBD2. V was clipped by 1 base and J by 4 bases; unmatched bases: 8. CDR3 length: 17 amino acids. Looked up from germline, CDR1 is SGHTA and CDR2 is FQGNSA.